This TCR beta chain was identified during a study of blood T cell repertoires in COVID-19. For the study at large: Nucleic acid was either cDNA or gDNA, and it came from T cells, B-cell-depleted T cells, or PBMCs.

In regard to this clone: Other DNA variants within this sample encode the same CDR3.

Participant age was roughly 18 to 95 years, and participants resided in fewer than 25 US areas. In the original analysis: Estimated nucleated cell counts came from reference gene primer amplification. Assay: immunoSEQ multiplex PCR; the TCRdb copy retains only in-frame clones and omits some. V, J and clone size are those of that table, while D and trimming were read from the DNA. The data show about 400,000 clones, 88% seen once. Germline values: CDR1 SEHNR, CDR2 FQNEAQ (reference sequence). The CDR3 covers 13 residues. V lost 0 bases, J lost 0 bases, and 2 bases lay in between. This TCR came from a woman aged 40 to 50 with acute COVID-19. Material for sequencing was PBMCs or T cells enriched from blood (not recorded which). The chain joins TRBV7-9 to TRBJ1-1; D unresolved. This CDR3 reads CASSLAMNTEAFF. The CDR3 DNA is TGTGCCAGCAGCTTAGCCATGAACACTGAAGCTTTCTTT.